These 28 T cell receptor beta chains share one sample of origin, sequenced in a study of OX40 agonist ivuxolimab in advanced cancers. Measured with immunoSEQ multiplex PCR; TCRdb has only the in-frame clones, and not every one. The sample has roughly 20,000 clones; 65% to 90% are singletons. This specimen consisted of CD4+ or CD8+ T cells sorted from blood, obtained in a trial of the OX40 agonist ivuxolimab. All receptors come from an adult with an advanced solid tumor such as melanoma, head and neck, liver or kidney cancer.

This chain joins TRBV4-3 and TRBJ1-6; 9 bases match TRBD1. CDR1 and CDR2 (germline): LGHNA, YSLEER. CDR3 length: 14 amino acids. V was pared by 4 bases and J by 8 bases, with 3 bases of the junction left unmatched. The CDR3 DNA reads TGCGCCAGCAGCCTTCGACAGGGGGATTCACCCCTCCACTTT. Protein sequence: CASSLRQGDSPLHF.

The V gene is TRBV6-6, the J gene TRBJ1-5; D might be TRBD1 (5 bases). Germline loops: CDR1 MNHNY, CDR2 SVGAGI (reference sequence). Trimming removed 6 bases at V and 4 bases at J, with 10 bases between. The CDR3 has 13 amino acids. This CDR3 is CASRRDGNQPQHF. CDR3 DNA sequence: TGTGCCAGCAGGCGGGACGGAAATCAGCCCCAGCATTTT.

The chain has TRBV9 and TRBJ1-4; maybe TRBD1 (6 bases). Germline CDR1 SGDLS, CDR2 YYNGEE. V lost 4 bases, J lost 0 bases, and 13 bases lay in between. The CDR3 runs 16 residues. The CDR3: CASSKGEGATNEKLFF. The CDR3 DNA is TGTGCCAGCAGCAAGGGGGAGGGCGCAACTAATGAAAAACTGTTTTTT.

The chain has TRBV11-2 and TRBJ2-7; 12 bases match TRBD2. The V gene end was trimmed by 5 bases and the J gene end by 4 bases; junction bases not matched to a gene: 18. The CDR3 is made up of 19 amino acids. Germline-derived CDR1 and CDR2 are SGHAT and FQNNGV. The CDR3 loop is CASSPRAGASGRAGYEQYF. The CDR3 DNA is TGTGCCAGCAGCCCCAGGGCCGGGGCTAGCGGGAGGGCCGGATACGAGCAGTACTTC.

The chain has TRBV19 and TRBJ1-5; tentative D call: TRBD1 (5 bases). The CDR3 extends over 14 amino acids. CDR1 and CDR2 from the germline V gene are LNHDA and SQIVND (reference sequence). Trimming stripped 2 bases from V and 7 bases from J, with 12 bases between. CDR3 residues: CASSIQGAAQPQHF. In DNA, the CDR3 is TGTGCCAGTAGTATACAGGGCGCGGCGCAGCCCCAGCATTTT.

This chain connects TRBV28 to TRBJ2-7, with a tentative D call TRBD2 (5 bases). Germline CDR1 is MDHEN and CDR2 is SYDVKM. This CDR3 has 14 amino acids. With 4 bases removed from V and 7 bases from J, the gap between germline ends came to 17 bases. The CDR3 loop reads CASSSSRGLFEQYF. In DNA, the CDR3 is TGTGCCAGCAGTTCCTCTAGAGGACTTTTTGAGCAGTACTTC.

The chain joins TRBV5-1 to TRBJ1-4, with a possible D match to TRBD1 (6 bases). This CDR3 has 15 amino acids. Looked up from germline, CDR1 is SGHRS and CDR2 is YFSETQ. The V and J ends lost 2 bases and 4 bases respectively, with 12 bases between them. In DNA form, the CDR3 reads TGCGCCAGCAGCTTCGGGGGCATCTTTAATGAAAAACTGTTTTTT. Its translation is CASSFGGIFNEKLFF.

The sample holds a few counts of this clone. The chain couples TRBV5-1 to TRBJ1-2, with 8 bases aligning to TRBD1. J gave up 2 bases and V 0 bases, and 0 bases lay outside the gene matches. The CDR3 has 14 amino acids. Germline V lookup: CDR1 SGHRS, CDR2 YFSETQ. CDR3 nucleotides: TGCGCCAGCAGCTTGGGGACAGGGAACTATGGCTACACCTTC. Residues: CASSLGTGNYGYTF.

This chain joins TRBV5-1 and TRBJ1-1, with TRBD1 matching 7 bases. The length of the CDR3 is 14 residues. J was trimmed by 1 base and V by 2 bases; bases with no gene match: 2. Looked up from germline, CDR1 is SGHRS and CDR2 is YFSETQ. CDR3 region: CASSFTGANTEAFF. Here the CDR3 DNA reads TGCGCCAGCAGCTTTACAGGGGCGAACACTGAAGCTTTCTTT.

The V gene is TRBV7-9, the J gene TRBJ2-5, with 11 bases identical to TRBD2. V gave up 5 bases and J gave up 5 bases; unmatched junction bases: 7. The CDR3 has 15 residues. From germline, CDR1 is SEHNR and CDR2 FQNEAQ (reference sequence). The CDR3 reads CASSTPTSGVETQYF. CDR3 nucleotide sequence: TGTGCCAGCAGCACCCCGACTAGCGGGGTTGAGACCCAGTACTTC. Combining the CDR3 with reference TRBV7-9 and TRBJ2-5 gives the whole variable domain DTGVSQNPRHKITKRGQNVTFRCDPISEHNRLYWYRQTLGQGPEFLTYFQNEAQLEKSRLLSDRFSAERPKGSFSTLEIQRTEQGDSAMYLCASSTPTSGVETQYFGPGTRLLVL.

This chain uses TRBV27 with TRBJ2-1; no firm D call. The CDR3 contains 14 residues. Germline loops: CDR1 MNHEY, CDR2 SMNVEV (reference sequence). V lost 11 bases and J lost 0, with 14 bases in between. The chain's CDR3 is CAGRRSSSYNEQFF. CDR3 in DNA: TGTGCCGGCCGTAGGTCGAGCTCCTACAATGAGCAGTTCTTC.

The chain uses TRBV7-8 and TRBJ1-1; D is unclear. The germline V and J ends were trimmed by 1 base and 1 base, with 4 bases remaining between them. Germline V gene sequence: CDR1 SGHVS, CDR2 FQNEAQ. The CDR3 sequence is 13 residues long. Written as DNA, the CDR3 is TGTGCCAGCAGCTTAGAGGGGAACACTGAAGCTTTCTTT. Its translation is CASSLEGNTEAFF.

V gene TRBV6-5 combines with J gene TRBJ1-2, with D possibly matching TRBD1 (6 bases). Trimming removed 5 bases at V and 7 bases at J, with 17 bases between. CDR1 is MNHEY and CDR2 is SVGAGI in the germline V gene. The CDR3 has 14 amino acids. CDR3 coding DNA: TGTGCCAGCAGTAAGGGACAAACCTCGGGTGGCTACACCTTC. Its translation: CASSKGQTSGGYTF.

J is TRBJ2-1 and V is TRBV2; D unresolved. Germline CDR1 is SNHLY and CDR2 is FYNNEI. V shed 7 bases and J shed 3 bases, with 10 bases lying between them. The CDR3 sequence is 13 residues long. The CDR3 here is CASNRQNYNEQFF. In nucleotides, the CDR3 is TGTGCCAGCAATCGTCAGAACTACAATGAGCAGTTCTTC.

The rearrangement links TRBV7-8 to TRBJ1-1; D unclear. The germline V gene encodes CDR1 SGHVS and CDR2 FQNEAQ. The CDR3 is 14 amino acids. The V end lost 6 bases, the J end lost 0 bases, and 11 bases lay between the germline ends. This CDR3 reads CASSPLDLNTEAFF. CDR3 in DNA: TGTGCCAGCAGTCCACTGGATTTGAACACTGAAGCTTTCTTT.

V gene TRBV7-9 combines with J gene TRBJ1-1; possibly TRBD1 for D (5 bases). V shed 5 bases and J shed 5 bases, with 21 bases lying between them. In germline, CDR1 is SEHNR, CDR2 FQNEAQ (reference sequence). CDR3 size: 16 residues. For the CDR3, the DNA is TGTGCCAGCAGCGACGCCGGTGCTGGGGGGAAAACTGAAGCTTTCTTT. Translation gives CASSDAGAGGKTEAFF.

This rearrangement joins TRBV7-9 to TRBJ1-6, with 8 bases fitting TRBD1. The CDR3 runs to 15 residues. Germline V lookup: CDR1 SEHNR, CDR2 FQNEAQ (reference sequence). With V trimmed by 10 bases and J by 3 bases, 8 bases remained unmatched. The DNA for the CDR3 is TGTGCCACGGACGCGACAGGGGTCTATAATTCACCCCTCCACTTT. As protein: CATDATGVYNSPLHF.

This clone was recorded once. CDR3 in DNA: TGTGCCTGGAGTGTTGGAGGATTGACGGGAAACACCATATATTTT. This gives the protein CAWSVGGLTGNTIYF. The chain is built from TRBV30 and TRBJ1-3; D is uncertain. Trimming took 0 bases from V and 4 from J, leaving 13 bases between them. The CDR3 contains 15 residues. Germline CDR1 is GTSNPN and CDR2 is SVGIG (reference sequence).

This chain joins TRBV5-6 and TRBJ1-1; D uncertain. With 4 bases removed from V and 7 bases from J, the gap between germline ends came to 14 bases. CDR1 is SGHDT and CDR2 is YYEEEE in the germline V gene. This CDR3 is built from 13 residues. The CDR3 here is CASSPGPGLEAFF. CDR3 in DNA: TGTGCCAGCAGCCCAGGACCAGGACTTGAAGCTTTCTTT. Full variable domain (remainder filled in from reference TRBV5-6 and TRBJ1-1): DAGVTQSPTHLIKTRGQQVTLRCSPKSGHDTVSWYQQALGQGPQFIFQYYEEEERQRGNFPDRFSGHQFPNYSSELNVNALLLGDSALYLCASSPGPGLEAFFGQGTRLTVV.

This chain joins TRBV29-1 and TRBJ1-2, with D possibly being TRBD1 (5 bases). CDR1 SQVTM and CDR2 ANQGSEA come from the germline V gene. CDR3 length: 12 amino acids. The ends were cut back, 6 bases at V and 7 bases at J, with 15 bases in the middle. DNA of the CDR3: TGCAGCGTCGGGGACTACACCGGTGGCTACACCTTC. This gives the protein CSVGDYTGGYTF.

This clone has just a few counts. The V and J genes are TRBV11-2 and TRBJ1-1, with D possibly being TRBD1 (6 bases). This CDR3 has 14 amino acids. The germline V gene encodes CDR1 SGHAT and CDR2 FQNNGV. Deletions cut 1 base from V and 7 bases from J, with 13 bases between. The CDR3: CASSLAQGRIEAFF. CDR3 sequence (DNA): TGTGCCAGCAGCTTAGCCCAGGGGCGGATTGAAGCTTTCTTT.

This sequence joins TRBV9 and TRBJ2-3, with 12 bases fitting TRBD2. The CDR3 extends over 16 amino acids. With V trimmed by 3 bases and J by 4 bases, 6 bases remained unmatched. Germline lookup yields CDR1 SGDLS and CDR2 YYNGEE. CDR3: CASSARLAGVPDTQYF. CDR3 nucleotides: TGTGCCAGCAGCGCCAGACTAGCGGGAGTCCCAGATACGCAGTATTTT.

V usage is TRBV6-5 and J usage is TRBJ2-7, with D perhaps TRBD2 (6 bases). The CDR3 has 12 residues. Trimming took off 6 bases at V and 7 bases at J, with 13 bases between the two ends. Germline lookup yields CDR1 MNHEY and CDR2 SVGAGI. The CDR3 spells CASRRLEREQYF. The CDR3 nucleotides read TGTGCCAGCAGACGACTAGAGAGGGAGCAGTACTTC.

The V call is TRBV6-1, the J call TRBJ1-2; 9 nucleotides align to TRBD1. The CDR3 consists of 13 residues. Losses at the gene ends were 6 bases for V and 8 bases for J; bases not matched to a gene: 7. Germline loops: CDR1 MNHNS, CDR2 SASEGT. In DNA, the CDR3 is TGTGCCAGCAGGGCGACAGGGGGAGACGGCTACACCTTC. This codes for CASRATGGDGYTF.

This clone has only one observation. CDR3 in amino acids: CASRDGTADTQYF. As DNA, the CDR3 is TGTGCCAGCAGGGATGGGACCGCGGATACGCAGTATTTT. The rearrangement joins TRBV7-3 to TRBJ2-3, with D perhaps being TRBD1 or TRBD2 (5 bases each). CDR1 and CDR2 from the germline V gene are SGHTA and FQGTGA. V was cut by 6 bases and J by 6 bases, with 13 bases left in between. The CDR3 contains 13 residues.

J is TRBJ2-3 and V is TRBV6-5; 8 bases fit TRBD1. CDR1 is MNHEY, CDR2 SVGAGI, per germline. V lost 7 bases and J lost 5; bases outside the gene matches: 8. The CDR3 sequence is 14 residues long. The CDR3 region is CASTRQGTIDTQYF. The CDR3 DNA reads as TGTGCCAGCACCAGACAGGGGACAATAGATACGCAGTATTTT.

The chain recombines TRBV6-5 with TRBJ2-5, with unresolved D. The CDR3 length is 12 residues. V dropped 4 bases and J dropped 5 bases, with 8 bases sitting between them. In germline, CDR1 is MNHEY, CDR2 SVGAGI. The CDR3: CASSSLGETQYF. DNA of the CDR3: TGTGCCAGCAGTTCTTTGGGGGAGACCCAGTACTTC.

This rearrangement joins TRBV11-2 to TRBJ2-2, with D perhaps assigned TRBD1 or TRBD2 (5 bases each). Between the trimmed V and J ends, which lost 5 bases and 7 bases, there was a span of 20 bases. This CDR3 region has 16 residues. CDR1 is SGHAT, CDR2 FQNNGV, per germline. In DNA, the CDR3 is TGTGCCAGCAGCGCGAGAGGGACGCTTAAGAACGGGGAGCTGTTTTTT. It specifies CASSARGTLKNGELFF.